This entry concerns a single T cell receptor beta chain. This CDR3 has 15 amino acids. Germline V gene data show CDR1 as SGHNT and CDR2 as YYREEE (reference sequence). V lost 3 bases and J 4 bases, leaving 16 bases between the germline ends. The data were taken from a study of blood T cell repertoires in COVID-19. Overall study: Acute and convalescent COVID-19 samples came from the United States, Italy and Spain. T cells, B-cell-depleted T cells, or PBMCs supplied cDNA or gDNA.

How the authors handled the data: Amplification of reference gene primers provided the estimated nucleated cell counts. Repertoires were generated with immunoSEQ multiplex PCR, while TCRdb's copy carries only in-frame clones and drops some. For V, J and clone size, that table is used; D and trimming come from the DNA. The sample lists around 280,000 clones, approximately 83% occurring once. The chain links TRBV5-4 to TRBJ1-2; D is uncertain. Sequenced sample: peripheral blood. This receptor was identified in a woman under 40 who had recovered from COVID-19. The CDR3 bases are TGTGCCAGCAGCTCCCTTAATTCGGGTCTCTATGGCTACACCTTC. Protein product: CASSSLNSGLYGYTF.